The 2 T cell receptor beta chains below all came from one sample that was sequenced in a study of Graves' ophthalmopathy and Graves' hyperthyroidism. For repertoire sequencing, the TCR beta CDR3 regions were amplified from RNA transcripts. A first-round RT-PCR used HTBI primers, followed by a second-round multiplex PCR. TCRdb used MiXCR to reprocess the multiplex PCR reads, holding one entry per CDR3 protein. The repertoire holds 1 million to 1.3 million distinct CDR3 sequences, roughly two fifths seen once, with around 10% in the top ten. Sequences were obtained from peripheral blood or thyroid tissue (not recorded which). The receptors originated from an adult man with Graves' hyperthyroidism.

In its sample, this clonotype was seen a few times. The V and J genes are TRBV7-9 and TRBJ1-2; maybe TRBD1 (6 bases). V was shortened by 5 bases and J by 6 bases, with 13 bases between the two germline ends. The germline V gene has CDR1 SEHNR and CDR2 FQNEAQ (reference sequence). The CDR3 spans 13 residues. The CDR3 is CASSAGQSDGYTF. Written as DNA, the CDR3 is TGTGCCAGCAGCGCAGGACAGTCTGATGGCTACACCTTC.

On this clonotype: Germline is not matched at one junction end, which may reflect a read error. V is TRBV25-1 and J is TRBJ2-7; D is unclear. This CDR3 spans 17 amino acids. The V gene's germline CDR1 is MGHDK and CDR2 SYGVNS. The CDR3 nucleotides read TGCGCCAGCAGCCAAGATCCGGCGGATTCTCTCTCCTACGAGCAGTACTTC. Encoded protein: CASSQDPADSLSYEQYF.